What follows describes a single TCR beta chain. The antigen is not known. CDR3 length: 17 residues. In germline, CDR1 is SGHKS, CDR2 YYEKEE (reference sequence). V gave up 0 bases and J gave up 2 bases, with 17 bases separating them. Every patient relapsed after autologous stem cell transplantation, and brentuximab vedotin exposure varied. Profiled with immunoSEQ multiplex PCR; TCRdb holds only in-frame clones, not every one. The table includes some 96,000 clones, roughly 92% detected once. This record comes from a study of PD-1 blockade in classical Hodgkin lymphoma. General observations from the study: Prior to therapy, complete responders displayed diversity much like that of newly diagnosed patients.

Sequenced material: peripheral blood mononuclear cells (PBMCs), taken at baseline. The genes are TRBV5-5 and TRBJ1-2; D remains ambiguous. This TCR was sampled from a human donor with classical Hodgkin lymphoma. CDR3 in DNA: TGTGCCAGCAGCTTGGGGGTCACCCTCATCGGAAACTATGGCTACACCTTC. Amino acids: CASSLGVTLIGNYGYTF.